This T cell receptor (beta chain) was obtained from a study of blood T cell repertoires in COVID-19. The overall study: The United States, Italy and Spain provided the acute and convalescent COVID-19 samples. In each case, the material was cDNA or gDNA derived from T cells, B-cell-depleted T cells, or PBMCs.

Only one count was recorded for this clone. Study processing details: Quantification of nucleated cells was approximated via reference gene primer amplification. Clones were sequenced by immunoSEQ multiplex PCR, and TCRdb holds only the in-frame ones, with some missing. V, J and clone size are taken as reported in that table, and D and trimming were inferred from the DNA itself. Of around 220,000 clones in the sample, 80% were seen once. This TCR was recovered from a human donor in a cohort sampled during active COVID-19. Sequenced material: peripheral blood.

The CDR3 DNA follows: TGTGCCAGCTTTCAGGGTGCTCGCTCCTACGAGCAGTACTTC. Its translation: CASFQGARSYEQYF. The rearrangement joins TRBV21-1 to TRBJ2-7; the table's D call TRBD1 went unverified against the DNA. TRBV21-1 is an annotated pseudogene. There are 14 residues in the CDR3.